A single sample gave rise to the 25 T cell receptor beta chains below, sequenced in a study of cytomegalovirus exposure and HLA in healthy donors. Sequencing used immunoSEQ multiplex PCR; TCRdb keeps in-frame clones, though not all of them. The sample consists of roughly 150,000 clones, around four fifths of them appearing once. Material for sequencing was PBMCs. The receptor set was obtained from a man younger than 45 in good health and CMV-seropositive.

This clone came up once. The rearrangement uses TRBV5-6 and TRBJ2-1, with TRBD2 identical over 9 bases. Germline values: CDR1 SGHDT, CDR2 YYEEEE. CDR3 length: 14 residues. Trimming at V came to 4 bases and at J to 5 bases, leaving 4 bases not matched to a gene. This chain's CDR3 is CASSLGLANNEQFF. The CDR3, as DNA: TGTGCCAGCAGCCTGGGACTAGCCAACAATGAGCAGTTCTTC.

This chain uses TRBV7-2 with TRBJ2-7, with 8 bases lining up with TRBD2. The germline gives CDR1 SGHTA, CDR2 FQGNSA. Trimming cost V 7 bases and J 3 bases; bases outside gene matches: 8. The CDR3 spans 14 residues. CDR3 nucleotides: TGTGCCAGCACCCACTCGCGGGGGGACTACGAGCAGTACTTC. This codes for CASTHSRGDYEQYF. Complete variable domain (other parts from reference TRBV7-2 and TRBJ2-7): GAGVSQSPSNKVTEKGKDVELRCDPISGHTALYWYRQSLGQGLEFLIYFQGNSAPDKSGLPSDRFSAERTGGSVSTLTIQRTQQEDSAVYLCASTHSRGDYEQYFGPGTRLTVT.

The chain carries TRBV7-6 and TRBJ2-3; a possible D gene is TRBD1 (5 bases). There are 18 residues in the CDR3. Germline CDR1 is SGHVS and CDR2 is FNYEAQ. The V end was cut by 1 base, the J end by 2 bases, with 19 bases between. Here the CDR3 DNA reads TGTGCCAGCAGCTTAGATCATGCAGGGTCTAGACACACAGATACGCAGTATTTT. It yields the protein CASSLDHAGSRHTDTQYF.

The count of this clone is one. J is TRBJ2-5 and V is TRBV25-1, with unresolved D. Trimming cost V 7 bases and J 1 base, with 10 bases left between them. Germline V gene lookup returns CDR1 MGHDK and CDR2 SYGVNS. There are 13 residues in the CDR3. The CDR3 sequence: CASNRRSQETQYF. The DNA for the CDR3 is TGTGCCAGCAATCGTCGGTCCCAAGAGACCCAGTACTTC.

The rearrangement links TRBV18 to TRBJ1-2; 9 bases line up with TRBD1. The CDR3 has 16 residues. Trimming at V came to 3 bases and at J to 7 bases, leaving 12 bases not matched to a gene. Germline V lookup: CDR1 KGHSH, CDR2 LQKENI. CDR3 in DNA: TGTGCCAGCTCACCGGGACAGGGTGAAACTGTCCCTGGCTACACCTTC. Translated: CASSPGQGETVPGYTF.

The chain recombines TRBV19 with TRBJ2-7; 9 positions agree with TRBD1. There are 15 residues in the CDR3. Germline V CDR1 and CDR2: LNHDA, SQIVND (reference sequence). J was trimmed by 2 bases and V by 6 bases; bases with no gene match: 8. CDR3 protein: CASSDRGTGPYEQYF. CDR3 in DNA: TGTGCCAGTAGCGACCGGGGGACAGGGCCCTACGAGCAGTACTTC.

The V and J genes are TRBV20-1 and TRBJ2-7, with no clear D. Looked up from germline, CDR1 is DFQATT and CDR2 is SNEGSKA (reference sequence). V was clipped by 5 bases and J by 0 bases, with 5 bases between them. The CDR3 is made up of 11 amino acids. CDR3 amino acids: CSAYSSYEQYF. The DNA of the CDR3 is TGCAGTGCTTACTCCTCCTACGAGCAGTACTTC.

The chain has TRBV27 and TRBJ2-3, with 7 bases matching TRBD2. CDR1 and CDR2 from the germline V gene are MNHEY and SMNVEV (reference sequence). The ends lost 4 bases at V and 6 bases at J; junction bases unmatched: 4. The CDR3 length is 13 residues. In nucleotides, the CDR3 is TGTGCCAGCAGTTATGGGGGAGGGGATACGCAGTATTTT. Translating it yields CASSYGGGDTQYF.

Notes on this clone: Other DNA sequences of this sample code for an identical CDR3. The rearrangement joins TRBV18 to TRBJ1-3; a weak D match, TRBD1 (6 bases). Trimming stripped 3 bases from V and 2 bases from J, with 8 bases between. Germline CDR1 and CDR2: KGHSH and LQKENI. The CDR3 has 14 residues. The CDR3 DNA is TGTGCCAGCTCACCGGCAGGGGCTGGAAACACCATATATTTT. Translating it yields CASSPAGAGNTIYF. Looking up the rest from reference TRBV18 and TRBJ1-3 gives the full variable domain: NAGVMQNPRHLVRRRGQEARLRCSPMKGHSHVYWYRQLPEEGLKFMVYLQKENIIDESGMPKERFSAEFPKEGPSILRIQQVVRGDSAAYFCASSPAGAGNTIYFGEGSWLTVV.

This rearrangement joins TRBV6-5 to TRBJ2-7, with 9 bases matching TRBD1. The CDR3 consists of 13 residues. The trim removed 6 bases at V and 6 bases at J, leaving 6 bases unmatched. Germline V gene lookup returns CDR1 MNHEY and CDR2 SVGAGI. The CDR3 protein is CASSPYRGREQYF. The CDR3 bases are TGTGCCAGCAGCCCTTACAGGGGGCGCGAGCAGTACTTC.

The chain uses TRBV25-1 and TRBJ1-4, with D possibly matching TRBD1 (5 bases). The CDR3 is made up of 14 amino acids. V was clipped by 5 bases and J by 6 bases, with 13 bases between them. Germline lookup yields CDR1 MGHDK and CDR2 SYGVNS. CDR3 loop: CASSWSEGYEKLFF. In DNA, the CDR3 is TGTGCCAGCAGTTGGTCGGAGGGGTATGAAAAACTGTTTTTT. Using reference TRBV25-1 and TRBJ1-4 for the parts outside the CDR3, the full variable domain is EADIYQTPRYLVIGTGKKITLECSQTMGHDKMYWYQQDPGMELHLIHYSYGVNSTEKGDLSSESTVSRIRTEHFPLTLESARPSHTSQYLCASSWSEGYEKLFFGSGTQLSVL.

The V gene is TRBV7-9, the J gene TRBJ2-1; TRBD1 aligns across 7 bases. The germline CDR1 and CDR2 sequences are SEHNR and FQNEAQ (reference sequence). The CDR3 has 14 amino acids. V shed 0 bases, J shed 7 bases, and the junction held 3 bases outside the gene matches. CDR3 DNA: TGTGCCAGCAGCTTAGCCGGGACAGAGAATGAGCAGTTCTTC. This sequence encodes CASSLAGTENEQFF.

This chain links TRBV28 with TRBJ2-2; perhaps TRBD2 as D (5 bases). This CDR3 is 15 amino acids long. Germline CDR1 MDHEN, CDR2 SYDVKM. The ends were cut back, 7 bases at V and 4 bases at J, with 16 bases in the middle. CDR3 nucleotides: TGTGCCAGCACCTATCCGGGGTGGGGCACCGGGGAGCTGTTTTTT. Encoded protein: CASTYPGWGTGELFF.

The genes are TRBV7-9 and TRBJ2-7; no reliable D call. This CDR3 region has 14 residues. V shed 2 bases and J shed 0 bases, with 8 bases lying between them. Per germline, CDR1 SEHNR and CDR2 FQNEAQ (reference sequence). CDR3 bases: TGTGCCAGCAGCTTATTACAGAGCTCCTACGAGCAGTACTTC. It is translated as CASSLLQSSYEQYF.

As for this clone: Germline is not matched at one junction end, which may reflect a read error. The CDR3 sequence is CASSGRSVTATQYF. DNA for the CDR3: TGCGCCAGCAGCGGCAGAAGTGTAACAGCTACGCAGTATTTT. The chain uses TRBV5-1 and TRBJ2-3; no definite D call. CDR1 and CDR2 (germline): SGHRS, YFSETQ. This CDR3 has 14 residues.

J is TRBJ1-1 and V is TRBV5-6; 9 bases are a match to TRBD1. Germline V gives CDR1 SGHDT, CDR2 YYEEEE. There are 16 residues in the CDR3. The junction had 15 bases not matched to a gene; V was cut back by 7 bases and J by 5 bases. The CDR3: CASALGTGYGGTEAFF. The CDR3 DNA reads as TGTGCCAGCGCCCTTGGGACAGGGTATGGGGGGACTGAAGCTTTCTTT.

The rearrangement joins TRBV4-3 to TRBJ1-3; D not resolved. V was cut by 2 bases and J by 8 bases, with 10 bases left in between. Germline-derived CDR1 and CDR2 are LGHNA and YSLEER. The CDR3 covers 13 residues. In DNA, the CDR3 is TGCGCCAGCAGCCAAACGCTGCGCCACACCATATATTTT. Protein sequence: CASSQTLRHTIYF.

The chain uses TRBV4-3 and TRBJ2-2; the match to TRBD1 covers 8 bases. Germline CDR1 reads LGHNA; CDR2 reads YSLEER. The CDR3 contains 19 residues. After removal of 0 bases from V and 6 bases from J, the junction contained 15 bases not matched to a gene. CDR3 sequence reads: CASSQDPQGDQSGAGELFF. The CDR3 coding sequence is TGCGCCAGCAGCCAAGATCCACAGGGGGATCAATCTGGGGCCGGGGAGCTGTTTTTT.

The rearrangement uses TRBV18 and TRBJ1-4; possibly TRBD1 for D (6 bases). This CDR3 contains 15 residues. Germline lookup yields CDR1 KGHSH and CDR2 LQKENI. The germline V and J ends were trimmed by 3 bases and 4 bases, with 12 bases remaining between them. CDR3 nucleotides: TGTGCCAGCTCACCCAACAGGGCTTATAATGAAAAACTGTTTTTT. Protein: CASSPNRAYNEKLFF. Variable domain in full (rest from reference TRBV18 and TRBJ1-4): NAGVMQNPRHLVRRRGQEARLRCSPMKGHSHVYWYRQLPEEGLKFMVYLQKENIIDESGMPKERFSAEFPKEGPSILRIQQVVRGDSAAYFCASSPNRAYNEKLFFGSGTQLSVL.

This clone showed up just a few times. The rearrangement joins TRBV19 to TRBJ2-5; 8 positions agree with TRBD2. The CDR3 runs to 15 residues. The V and J ends lost 6 bases and 1 base, in that order; junction bases with no gene match: 7. Germline V CDR1 and CDR2: LNHDA, SQIVND (reference sequence). The CDR3 coding sequence is TGTGCCAGTAGCGGGGGGGGGACCCTCCAAGAGACCCAGTACTTC. This encodes CASSGGGTLQETQYF.

The CDR3 DNA reads as TGTGCCACCTTCCGGGGGTTCGGCTACGAGCAGTACTTC. It yields the protein CATFRGFGYEQYF. The chain joins TRBV6-6 to TRBJ2-7; maybe TRBD2 (6 bases). Trimming removed 10 bases from V and 3 bases from J, with 16 bases in between. Germline CDR1 reads MNHNY; CDR2 reads SVGAGI (reference sequence). The CDR3 is 13 amino acids.

This sequence joins TRBV7-8 and TRBJ1-5, with D unclear. Trimming took 5 bases from V and 0 from J, leaving 14 bases between them. This CDR3 is built from 16 residues. Germline V gives CDR1 SGHVS, CDR2 FQNEAQ. The CDR3 sequence: CASSVAGQFSNQPQHF. The CDR3 DNA follows: TGTGCCAGCAGCGTGGCAGGCCAGTTTAGCAATCAGCCCCAGCATTTT.

This CDR3 reads CASSLDPSWETQYF. The CDR3, as DNA: TGTGCCAGCAGCTTAGACCCTAGCTGGGAGACCCAGTACTTC. The V gene is TRBV7-2, the J gene TRBJ2-5; TRBD2 is a possible D gene (5 bases). CDR1 is SGHTA, CDR2 FQGNSA, per germline. The length of the CDR3 is 14 residues. Between the trimmed V and J ends, which lost 1 base and 5 bases, there was a span of 11 bases.

The J gene is TRBJ2-5, the V gene TRBV7-2, with D perhaps TRBD1 (5 bases). Per germline, CDR1 SGHTA and CDR2 FQGNSA. With 3 bases removed from V and 3 bases from J, the gap between germline ends came to 14 bases. CDR3 size: 15 residues. CDR3 sequence: CASSFFSGREETQYF. DNA of the CDR3: TGTGCCAGCAGCTTTTTTTCGGGCAGGGAAGAGACCCAGTACTTC.

The chain couples TRBV5-1 to TRBJ2-7, with 8 nucleotides matching TRBD1. This CDR3 spans 15 amino acids. Germline V gene data show CDR1 as SGHRS and CDR2 as YFSETQ. V shed 5 bases, J shed 0 bases, and the junction held 7 bases outside the gene matches. CDR3 bases: TGCGCCAGCAGGATGGGGACAGGTAGCTCCTACGAGCAGTACTTC. Translating it yields CASRMGTGSSYEQYF.